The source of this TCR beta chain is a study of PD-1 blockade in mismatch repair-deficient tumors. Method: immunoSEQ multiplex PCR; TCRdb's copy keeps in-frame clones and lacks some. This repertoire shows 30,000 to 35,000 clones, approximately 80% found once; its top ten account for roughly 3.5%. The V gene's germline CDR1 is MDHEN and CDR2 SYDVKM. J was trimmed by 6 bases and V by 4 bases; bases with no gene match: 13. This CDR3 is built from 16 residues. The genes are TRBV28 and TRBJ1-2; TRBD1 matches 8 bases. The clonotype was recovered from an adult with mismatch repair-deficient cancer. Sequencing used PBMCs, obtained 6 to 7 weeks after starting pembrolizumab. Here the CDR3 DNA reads TGTGCCAGCAGTTCCTGGACAGGGTTTGCGGTGGATGGCTACACCTTC. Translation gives CASSSWTGFAVDGYTF.